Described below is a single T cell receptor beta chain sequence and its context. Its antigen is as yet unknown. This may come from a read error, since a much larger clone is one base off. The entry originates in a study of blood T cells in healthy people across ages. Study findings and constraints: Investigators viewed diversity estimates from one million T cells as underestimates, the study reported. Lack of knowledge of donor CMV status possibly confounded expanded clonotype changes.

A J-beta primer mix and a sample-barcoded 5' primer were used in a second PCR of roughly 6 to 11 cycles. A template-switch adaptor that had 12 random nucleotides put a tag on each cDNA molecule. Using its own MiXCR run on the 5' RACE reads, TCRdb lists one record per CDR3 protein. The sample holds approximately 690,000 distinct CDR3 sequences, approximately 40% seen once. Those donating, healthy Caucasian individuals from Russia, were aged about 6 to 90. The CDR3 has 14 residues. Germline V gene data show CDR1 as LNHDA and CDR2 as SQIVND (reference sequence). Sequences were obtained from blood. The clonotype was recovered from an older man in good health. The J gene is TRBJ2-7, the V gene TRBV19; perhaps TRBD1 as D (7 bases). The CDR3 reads CASSKRQGGYEQNF. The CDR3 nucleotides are TGTGCCAGTAGTAAACGGCAGGGGGGCTACGAGCAGAACTTC.